Each of the 20 T cell receptor beta chains below was sequenced from the same sample in a study of T cell responses to AZD1222 COVID-19 vaccine. Here immunoSEQ multiplex PCR was the method, and the copy in TCRdb shows in-frame clones only, minus some. Seen here are over 150,000 clones, roughly 86% observed once, and the top ten hold roughly 5.5%. The source was peripheral blood, collected on day 0 of AZD1222 vaccination. The receptors come from an adult in good health.

The chain couples TRBV5-1 to TRBJ1-1, with D unresolved. V lost 0 bases, J lost 5 bases, and 11 bases lay in between. The CDR3 sequence is 14 residues long. Per germline, CDR1 SGHRS and CDR2 YFSETQ. The DNA for the CDR3 is TGCGCCAGCAGCTTGGGACCCTCGGGGACTGAAGCTTTCTTT. This gives the protein CASSLGPSGTEAFF.

The rearrangement uses TRBV9 and TRBJ1-2; the match to TRBD1 covers 8 bases. Trimming at V came to 4 bases and at J to 8 bases, leaving 10 bases not matched to a gene. This CDR3 region has 14 residues. Germline values: CDR1 SGDLS, CDR2 YYNGEE. Here the CDR3 reads CASSLNRGMGGYTF. The CDR3 bases are TGTGCCAGCAGCTTGAACAGGGGGATGGGCGGCTACACCTTC.

This chain uses TRBV10-3 with TRBJ1-5; D not certain. The germline V and J ends were trimmed by 11 bases and 1 base, with 15 bases remaining between them. CDR3 length: 14 residues. Per germline, CDR1 ENHRY and CDR2 SYGVKD. The CDR3 nucleotides are TGTGCCTCCCGGCCCAGTGGGAGCAATCAGCCCCAGCATTTT. The encoded protein is CASRPSGSNQPQHF.

The chain joins TRBV9 to TRBJ2-1; 7 nucleotides align to TRBD1. Germline loops: CDR1 SGDLS, CDR2 YYNGEE. This CDR3 region has 14 residues. With 7 bases clipped from V and 9 bases from J, the junction kept 13 bases outside the gene matches. CDR3 region: CASSRDSWTLEQFF. The CDR3 nucleotides read TGTGCCAGCTCACGGGACAGCTGGACTCTTGAGCAGTTCTTC.

V is TRBV7-9 and J is TRBJ2-1; the D is unclear. Between the trimmed V and J ends, which lost 2 bases and 8 bases, there was a span of 7 bases. CDR1 is SEHNR, CDR2 FQNEAQ, per germline (reference sequence). The CDR3 has 12 residues. CDR3 region: CASSLYEYEQFF. CDR3 DNA: TGTGCCAGCAGCTTATATGAGTATGAGCAGTTCTTC.

V is TRBV2 and J is TRBJ2-2; D gene ambiguous. V lost 6 bases, J lost 6 bases, and 5 bases lay in between. The germline V gene has CDR1 SNHLY and CDR2 FYNNEI. The CDR3 length is 11 residues. In DNA, the CDR3 is TGTGCCAGCAGCTTCGCCGGGGAGCTGTTTTTT. It translates to CASSFAGELFF. Full variable domain (outside the CDR3, taken from reference TRBV2 and TRBJ2-2): EPEVTQTPSHQVTQMGQEVILRCVPISNHLYFYWYRQILGQKVEFLVSFYNNEISEKSEIFDDQFSVERPDGSNFTLKIRSTKLEDSAMYFCASSFAGELFFGEGSRLTVL.

The V and J genes are TRBV9 and TRBJ2-7; TRBD1 aligns across 9 bases. Germline loops: CDR1 SGDLS, CDR2 YYNGEE. CDR3 length: 15 amino acids. J was trimmed by 5 bases and V by 3 bases; bases with no gene match: 9. CDR3 protein: CASSAGTGSLHEQYF. The CDR3, as DNA: TGTGCCAGCAGCGCCGGGACAGGGAGCCTCCACGAGCAGTACTTC.

This clone was seen at least ten times. The chain employs TRBV5-6 and TRBJ1-2, with no clear D. This CDR3 region has 13 residues. Germline lookup yields CDR1 SGHDT and CDR2 YYEEEE. Trimming removed 0 bases from V and 5 bases from J, with 8 bases in between. CDR3 in amino acids: CASSLDRLYGYTF. In DNA, the CDR3 is TGTGCCAGCAGCTTGGATCGCCTATATGGCTACACCTTC.

V gene TRBV18 combines with J gene TRBJ1-5, with 9 bases fitting TRBD1. This CDR3 is 16 amino acids long. Germline lookup yields CDR1 KGHSH and CDR2 LQKENI. V was pared by 4 bases and J by 3 bases, with 7 bases of the junction left unmatched. The CDR3 sequence: CASSRNGQGYNQPQHF. CDR3 DNA sequence: TGTGCCAGCTCACGAAACGGACAGGGGTACAATCAGCCCCAGCATTTT.

This chain uses TRBV3-1 (or the pseudogene TRBV3-2) with TRBJ1-5; 10 bases are a match to TRBD1. The V gene end was trimmed by 5 bases and the J gene end by 4 bases; junction bases not matched to a gene: 5. There are 15 residues in the CDR3. Germline V gene lookup returns CDR1 LGHDT and CDR2 YNNKEL (reference sequence). CDR3 region: CASSFGQGVNQPQHF. The CDR3 bases are TGTGCCAGCAGCTTTGGACAGGGGGTTAATCAGCCCCAGCATTTT.

The chain is built from TRBV6-2 or TRBV6-3 and TRBJ1-1, with D maybe TRBD1 (5 bases). The length of the CDR3 is 15 residues. Trimming cost V 5 bases and J 1 base, with 14 bases left between them. Per the germline V gene, CDR1 is MNHEY and CDR2 is SVGEGT. The CDR3 region has the DNA TGTGCCAGCAGTCCCCGCCGGGGCCGGAACACTGAAGCTTTCTTT. Translating gives CASSPRRGRNTEAFF.

The V gene is TRBV28, the J gene TRBJ2-5; 8 bases are a match to TRBD2. J was trimmed by 7 bases and V by 3 bases; bases with no gene match: 7. The CDR3 is 14 residues long. Germline V gives CDR1 MDHEN, CDR2 SYDVKM. CDR3: CASSLASGSGTQYF. CDR3 DNA sequence: TGTGCCAGCAGTTTGGCCAGCGGGAGCGGGACCCAGTACTTC.

This rearrangement joins TRBV27 to TRBJ2-5; D call uncertain. The CDR3 is 13 residues long. Between the trimmed V and J ends, which lost 8 bases and 5 bases, there was a span of 15 bases. Germline values: CDR1 MNHEY, CDR2 SMNVEV (reference sequence). This CDR3 is CASASVNVETQYF. CDR3 nucleotides: TGTGCCAGCGCTTCGGTGAACGTGGAGACCCAGTACTTC.

The chain combines TRBV28 with TRBJ2-7; D is possibly TRBD2 (6 bases). Looked up from germline, CDR1 is MDHEN and CDR2 is SYDVKM. Trimming left V 6 bases short and J 3 bases short, with 21 bases between. This CDR3 has 16 residues. For the CDR3, the DNA is TGTGCCAGCAGCGACGGGACTGCACAGGCACACTACGAGCAGTACTTC. It encodes CASSDGTAQAHYEQYF. Filled out from reference TRBV28 and TRBJ2-7, the complete variable domain reads DVKVTQSSRYLVKRTGEKVFLECVQDMDHENMFWYRQDPGLGLRLIYFSYDVKMKEKGDIPEGYSVSREKKERFSLILESASTNQTSMYLCASSDGTAQAHYEQYFGPGTRLTVT.

The rearrangement links TRBV5-1 to TRBJ2-2; possible D gene TRBD1, 6 bases. Trimming pared 2 bases from V and 0 bases from J, leaving 11 bases between. This CDR3 is 16 amino acids long. CDR1 is SGHRS and CDR2 is YFSETQ in the germline V gene. The CDR3 region has the DNA TGCGCCAGCAGCTTTACCGGGACAACGAACACCGGGGAGCTGTTTTTT. Amino acids: CASSFTGTTNTGELFF.

The V gene is TRBV7-2, the J gene TRBJ1-3, with a tentative D call TRBD1 (5 bases). V lost 1 base and J lost 4, with 11 bases in between. The CDR3 sequence is 15 residues long. Germline loops: CDR1 SGHTA, CDR2 FQGNSA. This chain's CDR3 is CASSLVQGSGNTIYF. The CDR3 coding sequence is TGTGCCAGCAGCTTAGTCCAGGGCTCCGGAAACACCATATATTTT.

The rearrangement links TRBV5-8 to TRBJ2-7; no firm D call. V was cut by 1 base and J by 1 base, with 12 bases left in between. The germline CDR1 and CDR2 sequences are SGHTS and YDEGEE. This CDR3 has 15 residues. CDR3 coding DNA: TGTGCCAGCAGCTTGTTTTTTCCGAGATCCTACGAGCAGTACTTC. It encodes CASSLFFPRSYEQYF.

This clone was picked up one time. The rearrangement links TRBV14 to TRBJ2-7, with a weak D call TRBD1 (6 bases). This CDR3 has 15 amino acids. V lost 2 bases to trimming and J lost 4 bases, with 15 bases between them. The germline CDR1 and CDR2 sequences are SGHDN and FVKESK. The CDR3 sequence is CASSQLDRNEYEQYF. The DNA of the CDR3 is TGTGCCAGCAGCCAATTGGACAGAAATGAGTACGAGCAGTACTTC.

V gene TRBV30 combines with J gene TRBJ2-5; 7 nucleotides agree with TRBD1. J lost 5 bases, V lost 0 bases, and 9 bases had no gene match. Germline CDR1 GTSNPN, CDR2 SVGIG (reference sequence). CDR3 size: 15 residues. The CDR3 coding sequence is TGTGCCTGGAGTGTGGGCAGGGGGTTGATCGAGACCCAGTACTTC. Protein: CAWSVGRGLIETQYF.

This clone has just one count. This sequence joins TRBV27 and TRBJ2-4, with no clear D. This CDR3 contains 15 residues. The V end was cut by 7 bases, the J end by 0 bases, with 13 bases between. Germline values: CDR1 MNHEY, CDR2 SMNVEV (reference sequence). The CDR3 loop is CASTSLTLAKNIQYF. The DNA for the CDR3 is TGTGCCAGCACTTCGCTGACACTAGCCAAAAACATTCAGTACTTC.